These 22 T cell receptor beta chains share one sample of origin, sequenced in a study of identical twins. TCRdb used MiXCR to reprocess the 5' RACE reads, holding one entry per CDR3 protein. The sample records 100,000 to 110,000 distinct CDR3 sequences, 5.9% being singletons. Sequenced material: memory T cells sorted from blood. Receptors originate from a woman aged 50 to 60 in good health.

In this sample, this clonotype turned up many times. The chain joins TRBV7-9 to TRBJ2-7, with a possible D match to TRBD2 (6 bases). CDR3 size: 15 residues. Germline CDR1 and CDR2: SEHNR and FQNEAQ (reference sequence). Trimming cost V 5 bases and J 7 bases, with 21 bases left between them. As DNA, the CDR3 is TGTGCCAGCAGCCCAAAGCAAAGACTAGGTCGAGAGCAGTACTTC. Translation: CASSPKQRLGREQYF. The complete variable domain, with remaining parts taken from reference TRBV7-9 and TRBJ2-7, reads DTGVSQNPRHKITKRGQNVTFRCDPISEHNRLYWYRQTLGQGPEFLTYFQNEAQLEKSRLLSDRFSAERPKGSFSTLEIQRTEQGDSAMYLCASSPKQRLGREQYFGPGTRLTVT.

This clonotype has at least ten counts. This chain connects TRBV14 to TRBJ2-4; D remains unclear. V was trimmed by 1 base and J by 9 bases, leaving 7 bases between them. Germline V gene data show CDR1 as SGHDN and CDR2 as FVKESK. This CDR3 region has 12 residues. CDR3 amino acids: CASSQGRSIQYF. The CDR3 DNA sequence: TGTGCCAGCAGCCAAGGACGAAGCATTCAGTACTTC.

V is TRBV7-8 and J is TRBJ1-2, with 8 positions matching TRBD1. Germline V lookup: CDR1 SGHVS, CDR2 FQNEAQ. After removal of 1 base from V and 6 bases from J, the junction contained 4 bases not matched to a gene. There are 14 residues in the CDR3. CDR3 coding DNA: TGTGCCAGCAGCTTAGACCAGGGGGCGCATGGCTACACCTTC. Translated: CASSLDQGAHGYTF.

This clonotype has at least ten counts. V gene TRBV10-2 combines with J gene TRBJ1-2; no definite D call. Germline V CDR1 and CDR2: WSHSY, SAAADI. The CDR3 is made up of 14 amino acids. Trimming removed 3 bases from V and 5 bases from J, with 13 bases in between. The CDR3, as DNA: TGCGCCAGCAGTGACGGGCAGTTCCTTTATGGCTACACCTTC. This sequence encodes CASSDGQFLYGYTF.

This clonotype was counted many times. The chain employs TRBV12-5 and TRBJ2-5; D remains unclear. This CDR3 has 12 amino acids. V dropped 0 bases and J dropped 4 bases, with 3 bases sitting between them. Germline V CDR1 and CDR2: LGHNT, FRNRAP. CDR3: CASGLVGETQYF. The DNA of the CDR3 is TGTGCTAGTGGTTTGGTGGGAGAGACCCAGTACTTC.

This chain links TRBV4-1 with TRBJ1-2; D uncertain. The V gene lost 1 base and the J gene lost 8 bases, with 14 bases spanning the gap. Germline assignment: CDR1 MGHRA and CDR2 YSYEKL. This CDR3 has 14 residues. The CDR3 is CASSQGESPGGYTF. CDR3 DNA: TGCGCCAGCAGCCAAGGAGAATCGCCGGGAGGCTACACCTTC.

The sample holds a few counts of this clonotype. This chain joins TRBV7-6 and TRBJ2-6; no clear D. The germline gives CDR1 SGHVS, CDR2 FNYEAQ. Trimming shortened V by 4 bases and J by 2 bases, and 18 bases separated the two germline ends. This CDR3 spans 18 amino acids. Here the CDR3 reads CASSSKGPLDTGANVLTF. The CDR3 DNA follows: TGTGCCAGCAGCTCTAAAGGACCTCTCGACACTGGGGCCAACGTCCTGACTTTC.

This clonotype occurred many times. The chain employs TRBV5-1 and TRBJ2-1, with TRBD2 identical over 9 bases. V shed 7 bases and J 9 bases; nucleotides not matched to a gene: 8. Germline values: CDR1 SGHRS, CDR2 YFSETQ. This CDR3 spans 13 amino acids. CDR3 residues: CASGREGRVEQFF. The CDR3 DNA sequence: TGCGCCAGCGGGCGGGAGGGCCGGGTTGAGCAGTTCTTC.

This clonotype was observed at least ten times. V gene TRBV20-1 combines with J gene TRBJ1-2, with 8 positions matching TRBD1. This CDR3 comprises 14 residues. Trimming cost V 3 bases and J 4 bases; bases outside gene matches: 7. Germline V CDR1 and CDR2: DFQATT, SNEGSKA (reference sequence). CDR3 coding DNA: TGCAGTGCTAGCCTCCAGGGGGCCAGCTATGGCTACACCTTC. Translating gives CSASLQGASYGYTF.

The V gene is TRBV6-1, the J gene TRBJ2-3, with D perhaps TRBD2 (5 bases). This CDR3 comprises 12 residues. Germline V gives CDR1 MNHNS, CDR2 SASEGT. Between the trimmed V and J ends, which lost 11 bases and 2 bases, there was a span of 11 bases. The CDR3 DNA sequence: TGTGCCCTTCGGGGAATCACAGATACGCAGTATTTT. Translated, it gives CALRGITDTQYF.

This clonotype was recorded at least ten times. The chain joins TRBV6-4 to TRBJ1-6; D uncertain. CDR1 is MRHNA and CDR2 is SNTAGT in the germline V gene. The CDR3 length is 14 residues. Trimming removed 1 base from V and 6 bases from J, with 7 bases in between. Here the CDR3 DNA reads TGTGCCAGCAGTGACTTCAGCCTTAATTCACCCCTCCACTTT. Translating gives CASSDFSLNSPLHF.

This clonotype was recorded many times. The V gene is TRBV18, the J gene TRBJ2-7; the D gene is possibly TRBD1 (6 bases). Looked up from germline, CDR1 is KGHSH and CDR2 is LQKENI. There are 13 residues in the CDR3. V was trimmed by 3 bases and J by 3 bases, leaving 9 bases between them. The CDR3 DNA reads TGTGCCAGCTCACCCGGACAGCTCTACGAGCAGTACTTC. It encodes CASSPGQLYEQYF.

The chain has TRBV27 and TRBJ2-3; 7 bases map to TRBD1. CDR1 is MNHEY and CDR2 is SMNVEV in the germline V gene (reference sequence). CDR3 length: 13 residues. Trimming cost V 5 bases and J 4 bases; bases outside gene matches: 3. CDR3 in amino acids: CASSTTGSDTQYF. CDR3 sequence (DNA): TGTGCCAGCAGTACGACAGGGTCAGATACGCAGTATTTT.

This clonotype occurred many times. The chain employs TRBV29-1 and TRBJ1-1; D not resolved. Germline CDR1 is SQVTM and CDR2 is ANQGSEA. The CDR3 sequence is 11 residues long. For the CDR3, the DNA is TGCAACGCAATCCATAACACTGAAGCTTTCTTT. This sequence encodes CNAIHNTEAFF.

This clonotype showed up many times. The rearrangement links TRBV7-9 to TRBJ1-5; 11 positions match TRBD1. The trim removed 4 bases at V and 0 bases at J, leaving 8 bases unmatched. The CDR3 extends over 18 amino acids. Germline CDR1 reads SEHNR; CDR2 reads FQNEAQ (reference sequence). Written as DNA, the CDR3 is TGTGCCAGCAGCTCCTGGACAGGGGGCATCTATAGCAATCAGCCCCAGCATTTT. Translation gives CASSSWTGGIYSNQPQHF.

This clonotype was found many times. The V and J genes are TRBV5-1 and TRBJ2-3, with TRBD1 as a possible D gene (6 bases). Trimming stripped 7 bases from V and 2 bases from J, with 11 bases between. This CDR3 has 13 amino acids. From germline, CDR1 is SGHRS and CDR2 YFSETQ. DNA of the CDR3: TGCGCCAGCCAGACAGGAGACACAGATACGCAGTATTTT. Protein: CASQTGDTDTQYF.

This clonotype was found many times. The chain links TRBV5-1 to TRBJ1-1; 8 positions agree with TRBD1. This CDR3 region has 15 residues. Trimming removed 1 base from V and 4 bases from J; junction bases left unmatched: 6. From germline, CDR1 is SGHRS and CDR2 YFSETQ. CDR3 sequence: CASSLTGGFVTEAFF. DNA for the CDR3: TGCGCCAGCAGCTTGACAGGGGGGTTCGTCACTGAAGCTTTCTTT. Full variable domain (remainder filled in from reference TRBV5-1 and TRBJ1-1): KAGVTQTPRYLIKTRGQQVTLSCSPISGHRSVSWYQQTPGQGLQFLFEYFSETQRNKGNFPGRFSGRQFSNSRSEMNVSTLELGDSALYLCASSLTGGFVTEAFFGQGTRLTVV.

This clonotype showed up many times. The V gene is TRBV5-1, the J gene TRBJ1-4; tentatively, D is TRBD1 (6 bases). The CDR3 covers 16 residues. CDR1 and CDR2 (germline): SGHRS, YFSETQ. Trimming took 0 bases from V and 3 from J, leaving 12 bases between them. The CDR3 region has the DNA TGCGCCAGCAGCTTGGCCAGAACAGGGCCTAATGAAAAACTGTTTTTT. This gives the protein CASSLARTGPNEKLFF. Together with reference TRBV5-1 and TRBJ1-4, the CDR3 gives the full variable domain: KAGVTQTPRYLIKTRGQQVTLSCSPISGHRSVSWYQQTPGQGLQFLFEYFSETQRNKGNFPGRFSGRQFSNSRSEMNVSTLELGDSALYLCASSLARTGPNEKLFFGSGTQLSVL.

This clonotype was observed at least ten times. The V call is TRBV5-1, the J call TRBJ2-7; no clear D gene. CDR3 length equals 11 residues. Germline values: CDR1 SGHRS, CDR2 YFSETQ. V was cut by 2 bases and J by 4 bases, with 4 bases left in between. The CDR3: CASSFNYEQYF. Here the CDR3 DNA reads TGCGCCAGCAGCTTCAATTACGAGCAGTACTTC.

This clonotype was seen repeatedly, ten times or more. This chain uses TRBV12-5 with TRBJ1-5; 8 nucleotides agree with TRBD1. Germline assignment: CDR1 LGHNT and CDR2 FRNRAP. The CDR3 totals 16 residues. The J segment lost 3 bases and the V segment lost 6 bases, leaving 10 bases of the junction unmatched. The CDR3 is CASGAGGAGVNQPQHF. In DNA, the CDR3 is TGTGCTAGTGGCGCAGGGGGCGCGGGGGTCAATCAGCCCCAGCATTTT.

This clonotype appeared a few times. The chain uses TRBV19 and TRBJ2-5; 8 bases fit TRBD1. V was pared by 3 bases and J by 0 bases, with 15 bases of the junction left unmatched. Germline lookup yields CDR1 LNHDA and CDR2 SQIVND (reference sequence). This CDR3 is built from 19 residues. This chain's CDR3 is CASSIGLVGTGGHQETQYF. Written as DNA, the CDR3 is TGTGCCAGTAGTATCGGGTTGGTCGGGACAGGAGGTCACCAAGAGACCCAGTACTTC.

Of note for this clonotype: Since a much larger clone is just one base distant, this may be a read error. The V gene is TRBV5-4, the J gene TRBJ2-2, with TRBD1 matching 10 bases. Germline assignment: CDR1 SGHNT and CDR2 YYREEE (reference sequence). CDR3 size: 12 residues. The chain's CDR3 is CASSQDRGPMSF. For the CDR3, the DNA is TGTGCCAGCAGCCAAGACAGGGGGCCAATGTCTTTT.